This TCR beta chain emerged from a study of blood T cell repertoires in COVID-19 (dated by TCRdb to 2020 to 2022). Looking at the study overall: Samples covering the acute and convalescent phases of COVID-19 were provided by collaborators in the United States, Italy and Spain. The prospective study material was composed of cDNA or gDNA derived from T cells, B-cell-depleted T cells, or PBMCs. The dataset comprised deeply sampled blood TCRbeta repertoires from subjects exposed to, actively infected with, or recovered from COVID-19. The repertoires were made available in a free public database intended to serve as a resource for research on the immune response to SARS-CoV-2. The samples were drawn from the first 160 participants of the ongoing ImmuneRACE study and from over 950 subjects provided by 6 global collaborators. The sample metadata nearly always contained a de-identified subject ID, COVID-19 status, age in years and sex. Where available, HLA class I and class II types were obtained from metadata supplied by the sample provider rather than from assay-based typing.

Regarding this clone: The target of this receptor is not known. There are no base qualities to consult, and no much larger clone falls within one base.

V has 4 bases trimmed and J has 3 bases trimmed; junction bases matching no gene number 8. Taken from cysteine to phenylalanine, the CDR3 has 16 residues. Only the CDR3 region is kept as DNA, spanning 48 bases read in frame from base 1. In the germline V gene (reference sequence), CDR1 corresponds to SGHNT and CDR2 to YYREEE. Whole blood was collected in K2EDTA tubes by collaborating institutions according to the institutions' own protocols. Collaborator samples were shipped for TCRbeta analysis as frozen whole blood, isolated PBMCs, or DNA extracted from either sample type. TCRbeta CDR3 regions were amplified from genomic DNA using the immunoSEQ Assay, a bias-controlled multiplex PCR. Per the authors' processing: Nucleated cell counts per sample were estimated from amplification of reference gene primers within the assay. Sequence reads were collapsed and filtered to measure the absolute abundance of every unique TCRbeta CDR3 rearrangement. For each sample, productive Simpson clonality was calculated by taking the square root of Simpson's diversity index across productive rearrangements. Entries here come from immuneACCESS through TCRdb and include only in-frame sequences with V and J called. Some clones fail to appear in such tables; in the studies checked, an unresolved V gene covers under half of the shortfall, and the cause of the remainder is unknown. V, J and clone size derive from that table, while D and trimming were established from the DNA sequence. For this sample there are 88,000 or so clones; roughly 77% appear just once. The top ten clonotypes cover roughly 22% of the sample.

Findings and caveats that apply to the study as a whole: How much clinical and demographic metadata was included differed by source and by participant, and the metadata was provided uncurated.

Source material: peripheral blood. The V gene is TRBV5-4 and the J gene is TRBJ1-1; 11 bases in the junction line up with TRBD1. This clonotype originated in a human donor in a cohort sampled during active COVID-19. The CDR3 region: CASSAGTGGTDTEAFF. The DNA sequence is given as TGTGCCAGCAGCGCCGGGACAGGGGGAACGGACACTGAAGCTTTCTTT.